This T cell receptor (beta chain) was sequenced for a study of spatial heterogeneity in lung cancer. This clonotype was seen many times. As for time point: sample taken at primary tumor resection. Whole RNA from tumor, nontumor lung or frozen PBMC was sequenced unsorted. The CDR3 totals 13 residues. V shed 7 bases and J 1 base; nucleotides not matched to a gene: 6. CDR1 SQVTM and CDR2 ANQGSEA come from the germline V gene. TCRdb fed the 5' RACE reads into MiXCR, producing one record per CDR3 protein. Here the sample spans under 85,000 distinct CDR3 sequences, about 7.8% being singletons. This TCR was recovered from a male donor with early-stage non-small cell lung cancer. This sequence joins TRBV29-1 and TRBJ1-1, with 7 bases matching TRBD1. The sequencing used PBMCs, collected at surgery. CDR3 amino acids: CSAWDSPNTEAFF. The CDR3 nucleotides read TGCAGCGCCTGGGACAGCCCGAACACTGAAGCTTTCTTT.